This TCR beta chain was sequenced during a study of cytomegalovirus exposure and HLA in healthy donors. A word on this clone: Its antigen is unknown.

The PCR was carried out with 60 Vbeta primers and 13 Jbeta primers. TCRdb keeps only in-frame clones here, not all; method: immunoSEQ multiplex PCR. The data hold fewer than 250,000 clones, with 75% to 90% observed a single time. Study-wide findings and caveats: By HLA locus, TCR association rates varied in a later analysis, with DRB1 showing the most and HLA-C the fewest. Several of the most significant clusters were apparently associated with common viral pathogens in a later analysis.

Germline V gene sequence: CDR1 SGDLS, CDR2 YYNGEE. The CDR3 consists of 15 residues. Trimming left V 0 bases short and J 5 bases short, with 14 bases between. The V gene is TRBV9, the J gene TRBJ2-5; a weak D match, TRBD2 (6 bases). The TCR comes from a boy aged 2 to 10 in good health and CMV-seronegative. Sequencing input: PBMCs. CDR3 amino acids: CASSVGGASLETQYF. CDR3 nucleotides: TGTGCCAGCAGCGTAGGCGGGGCTAGTCTTGAGACCCAGTACTTC. Full variable domain (rest looked up from reference TRBV9 and TRBJ2-5): DSGVTQTPKHLITATGQRVTLRCSPRSGDLSVYWYQQSLDQGLQFLIQYYNGEERAKGNILERFSAQQFPDLHSELNLSSLELGDSALYFCASSVGGASLETQYFGPGTRLLVL.